The rows below give T cell receptor beta chains drawn from one sample of a study of early T cells in non-severe SARS-CoV-2 infection. TCRdb itself ran the 5' RACE reads through MiXCR, one entry per CDR3 protein. The sample consists of tens of thousands of distinct CDR3 sequences, around a tenth of them appearing once. Sequencing used whole blood. These receptors all stem from an adult who was a healthcare worker with PCR-confirmed SARS-CoV-2 infection or an uninfected control (not recorded which). Both conserved end residues are part of each CDR3. The D gene is left open where the match is weak. The size entry is marked missing in some rows and otherwise reads once, few, many or a size class.

cdr3_nt,cdr3_aa,v_call,clone_size,j_call,d_call
TGTGCCAGCAGCTCGGGACAGAGTCTCTACGAGCAGTACTTC,CASSSGQSLYEQYF,TRBV7-6,-,TRBJ2-7,TRBD1
TGCAGCGTTGATAAAGGGCTAGCGGGGGCCCGTGATACGCAGTATTTT,CSVDKGLAGARDTQYF,TRBV29-1,-,TRBJ2-3,TRBD2
TGTGCCAGCAGTGGGGGAGGGGCCAACGTCCTGACTTTC,CASSGGGANVLTF,TRBV6-1,many,TRBJ2-6,-
TGTGCCAGCAGCTCTACAGGGGGGAGCAATCAGCCCCAGCATTTT,CASSSTGGSNQPQHF,TRBV7-9,many,TRBJ1-5,TRBD1
TGCGCCAGCAGCTTGGCGGGACTTGGGGCCAACGTCCTGACTTTC,CASSLAGLGANVLTF,TRBV5-1,many,TRBJ2-6,-
TGTGCCAGTAGTTTTCGGACAGGTCCCTACGAGCAGTACTTC,CASSFRTGPYEQYF,TRBV19,-,TRBJ2-7,TRBD1
TGTGCCAGCAGCGTAGCCGGACTTCTAACCGGGGAGCTGTTTTTT,CASSVAGLLTGELFF,TRBV9,-,TRBJ2-2,-
TGTGCCAGCAGCTTAGGGCGGGAGTCCCCCGAGCAGTTCTTC,CASSLGRESPEQFF,TRBV11-3,few,TRBJ2-1,TRBD2
TGCAGTGCTAGGGACAGGGGGTCGCGTTCCTATAATTCACCCCTCCACTTT,CSARDRGSRSYNSPLHF,TRBV20-1,many,TRBJ1-6,TRBD1
TGCGCCAGCAGGGTTCCCGGGGGAGAGGCCGGGGAGCTGTTTTTT,CASRVPGGEAGELFF,TRBV4-1,few,TRBJ2-2,-
TGCGCCAGCAGCTTTCAGGACGAGCAGTACTTC,CASSFQDEQYF,TRBV5-1,many,TRBJ2-7,-
TGTGCCACCAGCAGAGATCGGAGCTTCGAGCAGTTCTTC,CATSRDRSFEQFF,TRBV15,-,TRBJ2-1,-
TGTGCTAGCAGCTTCGGGTACAAGGTAGCCCAGCAGTTCTTC,CASSFGYKVAQQFF,TRBV7-7,-,TRBJ2-1,-
TGTGCCAGCAGCTTAAGGGCTAGCGGGACGGAGACCCAGTACTTC,CASSLRASGTETQYF,TRBV7-3,many,TRBJ2-5,TRBD2
TGCGCCAGCAGCCATCCCCCACTGACTAGCGGGGTCACAGATACGCAGTATTTT,CASSHPPLTSGVTDTQYF,TRBV4-1,many,TRBJ2-3,TRBD2
TGTGCCAGCACCTCTTTCGTTTCGAACACTGAAGCTTTCTTT,CASTSFVSNTEAFF,TRBV7-2,-,TRBJ1-1,-
TGTGCCAGCAGCCCCCGAGGCTACGAGCAGTACTTC,CASSPRGYEQYF,TRBV3-1,many,TRBJ2-7,-
TGCAGTGCTAGAGATATACAGGGGGTAGGAGGCACTGAAGCTTTCTTT,CSARDIQGVGGTEAFF,TRBV20-1,many,TRBJ1-1,TRBD1
TGTGCCAGCAGCCAAACCGGGCCCACCGTAGAAGGTGAGCAGTTCTTC,CASSQTGPTVEGEQFF,TRBV3-1,many,TRBJ2-1,-
TGTGCCAGCAGTAGACTAGGGGATACGCAGTATTTT,CASSRLGDTQYF,TRBV12-3/TRBV12-4,few,TRBJ2-3,-
TGTGCCTGGACCCGGGGGGGGTACGAGCAGTACTTC,CAWTRGGYEQYF,TRBV30,once,TRBJ2-7,TRBD2
TGTGCCAGCAGTGAGGGACTAGTGTACAATGAGCAGTTCTTC,CASSEGLVYNEQFF,TRBV6-1,many,TRBJ2-1,TRBD2
TGTGCCAGCAGCTTATGGGCAGGGAGAACTGGGGCCAACGTCCTGACTTTC,CASSLWAGRTGANVLTF,TRBV7-6,-,TRBJ2-6,-
TGTGCCAGCAGAACCCACGGAGGGGTGGAAGCTTTCTTT,CASRTHGGVEAFF,TRBV6-5,-,TRBJ1-1,-
TGTGCCGTGCTAGCGGGGGGTACGAACACCGGGGAGCTGTTTTTT,CAVLAGGTNTGELFF,TRBV6-2/TRBV6-3,-,TRBJ2-2,TRBD2
TGTGCCAGCAGTTGGGGGGGCCAGGGGAATGAGCAGTTCTTC,CASSWGGQGNEQFF,TRBV27,many,TRBJ2-1,-
TGCGCCAGCAGCAACGGGACTGGGAGAGATACGCAGTATTTT,CASSNGTGRDTQYF,TRBV5-1,few,TRBJ2-3,-
TGTGCCAGCTCATGGGACTGGGACCAAGAGACCCAGTACTTC,CASSWDWDQETQYF,TRBV12-3/TRBV12-4,many,TRBJ2-5,-
TGTGCCAGCAGCGACCGGACTAGCGGGAGGGTCTACGAGCAGTACTTC,CASSDRTSGRVYEQYF,TRBV7-9,many,TRBJ2-7,TRBD2
TGTGCCAGCAGCCGGGGCATCTCAGGGGGATACGAGCAGTACTTC,CASSRGISGGYEQYF,TRBV5-4,many,TRBJ2-7,TRBD1
TGTGCCAGCAGGGAGACAGGGGGGCCTATCGAGCAGTACTTC,CASRETGGPIEQYF,TRBV2,-,TRBJ2-7,TRBD1
TGTGCCAGCAGCTTAATGTCGGGGGAAGTCTACGAGCAGTACTTC,CASSLMSGEVYEQYF,TRBV7-3,many,TRBJ2-7,-
TGTGCCAGCAGCGTGGTCTCTATCCTCGAGCAGTACTTC,CASSVVSILEQYF,TRBV11-2,-,TRBJ2-7,-
TGTGCCAGCAGCCAAGACTGGACCGGGGAGCTGTTTTTT,CASSQDWTGELFF,TRBV4-2,many,TRBJ2-2,-
TGTGCCAGCAGTCTCCCGGGCAGGGAGGTCGGGAAACTGTTTTTT,CASSLPGREVGKLFF,TRBV28,many,TRBJ1-4,-
TGTGCCTGGAGTGTGCCCGGGACTAGCGGAGGGACGCAGTATTTT,CAWSVPGTSGGTQYF,TRBV30,many,TRBJ2-3,TRBD2
TGTGCCTGGAGTATGACTTGGGGCCAGCGGGACTTC,CAWSMTWGQRDF,TRBV30,-,TRBJ2-5,-
TGTGCCAGCAGTGATTACGGCTACGAGCAGTACTTC,CASSDYGYEQYF,TRBV6-1,many,TRBJ2-7,-
TGTGCCAGCAGCCCCATGCCACAGGGGAATGAGCAGTTCTTC,CASSPMPQGNEQFF,TRBV7-3,many,TRBJ2-1,TRBD1
TGTGCCAGCAGCCTCCGGGACTCGCTCTACGAGCAGTACTTC,CASSLRDSLYEQYF,TRBV7-8,few,TRBJ2-7,-
TGTGCCAGCCGGCGTTGGGATTCACCCCTCCACTTT,CASRRWDSPLHF,TRBV6-1,few,TRBJ1-6,-
TGCGCCAGCAGCCCGGGACAGCCCTCTGGGGCCAACGTCCTGACTTTC,CASSPGQPSGANVLTF,TRBV5-1,few,TRBJ2-6,TRBD1